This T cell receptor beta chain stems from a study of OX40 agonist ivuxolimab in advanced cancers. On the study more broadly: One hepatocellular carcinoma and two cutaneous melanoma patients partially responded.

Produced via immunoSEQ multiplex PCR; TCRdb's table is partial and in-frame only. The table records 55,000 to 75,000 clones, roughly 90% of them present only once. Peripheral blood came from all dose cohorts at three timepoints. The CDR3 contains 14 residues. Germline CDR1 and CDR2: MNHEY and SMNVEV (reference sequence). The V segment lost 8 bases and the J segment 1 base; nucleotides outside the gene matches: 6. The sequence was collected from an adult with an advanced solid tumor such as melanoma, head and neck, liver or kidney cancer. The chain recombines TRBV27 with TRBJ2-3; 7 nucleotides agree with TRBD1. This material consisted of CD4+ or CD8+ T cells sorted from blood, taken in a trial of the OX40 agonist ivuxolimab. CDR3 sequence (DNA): TGTGCCAGCTCCGTCGGACAGGGCACAGATACGCAGTATTTT. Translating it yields CASSVGQGTDTQYF.